This TCR beta chain was recorded in a study of T-cell memory formation after mild COVID-19. Trimming took 3 bases from V and 8 from J, leaving 19 bases between them. This CDR3 contains 15 residues. The germline V gene has CDR1 LGHNA and CDR2 YNFKEQ. From the 5' RACE reads, TCRdb called clonotypes with MiXCR, one entry per CDR3 protein. The data show over 55,000 distinct CDR3 sequences, around 9.5% seen once. This clonotype was seen repeatedly, ten times or more. The V and J genes are TRBV4-2 and TRBJ1-1; no clear D. The source is a man aged 18 to 30 who had mild COVID-19 (a few samples of this study predate the infection). Cell type and time point are not known. Input material: PBMCs or a T cell subset sorted from them (not recorded which). CDR3 bases: TGTGCCAGCAGCCACCGCGAGGGCGCTGGGTCCGAAGCTTTCTTT. This sequence encodes CASSHREGAGSEAFF.